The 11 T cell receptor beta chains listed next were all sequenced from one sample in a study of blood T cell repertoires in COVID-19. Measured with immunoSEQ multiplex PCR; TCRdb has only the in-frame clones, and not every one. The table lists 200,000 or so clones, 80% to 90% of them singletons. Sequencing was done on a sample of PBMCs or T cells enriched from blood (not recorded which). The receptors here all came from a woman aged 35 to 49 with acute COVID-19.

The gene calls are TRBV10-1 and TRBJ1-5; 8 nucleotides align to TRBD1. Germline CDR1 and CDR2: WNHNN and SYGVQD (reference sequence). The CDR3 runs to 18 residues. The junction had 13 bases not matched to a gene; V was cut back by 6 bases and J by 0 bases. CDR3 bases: TGCGCCAGCAGGGACAGGGAGCGGCCAGGGGATAGCAATCAGCCCCAGCATTTT. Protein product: CASRDRERPGDSNQPQHF.

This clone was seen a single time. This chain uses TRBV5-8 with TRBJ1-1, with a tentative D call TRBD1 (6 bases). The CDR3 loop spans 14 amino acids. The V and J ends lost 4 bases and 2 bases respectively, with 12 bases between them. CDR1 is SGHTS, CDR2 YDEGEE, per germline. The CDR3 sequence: CASSQGQPNTEAFF. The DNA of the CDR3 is TGTGCCAGCAGCCAAGGACAGCCAAACACTGAAGCTTTCTTT.

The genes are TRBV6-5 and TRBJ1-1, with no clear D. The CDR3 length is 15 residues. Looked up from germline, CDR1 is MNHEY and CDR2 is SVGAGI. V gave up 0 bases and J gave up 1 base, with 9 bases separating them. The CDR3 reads CASSYSWQKNTEAFF. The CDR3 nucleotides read TGTGCCAGCAGTTACTCGTGGCAGAAGAACACTGAAGCTTTCTTT.

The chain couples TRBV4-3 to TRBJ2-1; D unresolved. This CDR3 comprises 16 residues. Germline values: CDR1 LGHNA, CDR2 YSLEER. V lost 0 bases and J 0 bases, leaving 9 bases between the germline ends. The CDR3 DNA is TGCGCCAGCAGCCAAGAAACGAGCTTCTCCTACAATGAGCAGTTCTTC. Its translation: CASSQETSFSYNEQFF.

This CDR3 reads CASSTPGTRYGYTF. The CDR3 bases are TGTGCCAGTAGCACCCCCGGGACAAGATATGGCTACACCTTC. The J gene is TRBJ1-2, the V gene TRBV19, with D perhaps TRBD1 (6 bases). CDR3 length equals 14 residues. The germline gives CDR1 LNHDA, CDR2 SQIVND (reference sequence). Deletions cut 6 bases from V and 5 bases from J, with 16 bases between.

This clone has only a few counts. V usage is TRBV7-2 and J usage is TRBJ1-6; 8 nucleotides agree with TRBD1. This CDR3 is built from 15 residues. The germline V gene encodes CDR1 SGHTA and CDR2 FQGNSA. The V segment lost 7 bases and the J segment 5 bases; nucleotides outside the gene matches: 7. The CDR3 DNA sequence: TGTGCCAGCAACCCGAGACAGGGGCATAATTCACCCCTCCACTTT. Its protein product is CASNPRQGHNSPLHF. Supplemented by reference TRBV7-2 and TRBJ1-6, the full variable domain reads GAGVSQSPSNKVTEKGKDVELRCDPISGHTALYWYRQSLGQGLEFLIYFQGNSAPDKSGLPSDRFSAERTGGSVSTLTIQRTQQEDSAVYLCASNPRQGHNSPLHFGNGTRLTVT.

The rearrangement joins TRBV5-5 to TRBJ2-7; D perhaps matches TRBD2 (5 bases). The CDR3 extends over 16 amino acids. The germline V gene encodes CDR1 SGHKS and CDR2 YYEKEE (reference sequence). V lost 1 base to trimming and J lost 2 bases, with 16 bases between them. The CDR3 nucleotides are TGTGCCAGCAGCTTGTTGGAATTGGGAGCCACCTACGAGCAGTACGTC. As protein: CASSLLELGATYEQYV.

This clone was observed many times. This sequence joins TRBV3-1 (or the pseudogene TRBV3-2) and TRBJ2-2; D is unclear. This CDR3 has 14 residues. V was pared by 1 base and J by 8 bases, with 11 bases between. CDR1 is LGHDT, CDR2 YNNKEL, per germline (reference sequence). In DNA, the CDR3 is TGTGCCAGCAGCCAAGTAGCCGGAGAGGGGGAGCTGTTTTTT. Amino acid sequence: CASSQVAGEGELFF.

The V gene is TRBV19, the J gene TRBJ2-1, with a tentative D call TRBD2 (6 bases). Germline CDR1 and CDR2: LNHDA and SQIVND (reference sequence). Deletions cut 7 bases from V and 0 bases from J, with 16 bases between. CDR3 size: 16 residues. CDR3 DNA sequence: TGTGCCAGTACCCTTTTGGGGGGATCCTCCTACAATGAGCAGTTCTTC. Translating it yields CASTLLGGSSYNEQFF.

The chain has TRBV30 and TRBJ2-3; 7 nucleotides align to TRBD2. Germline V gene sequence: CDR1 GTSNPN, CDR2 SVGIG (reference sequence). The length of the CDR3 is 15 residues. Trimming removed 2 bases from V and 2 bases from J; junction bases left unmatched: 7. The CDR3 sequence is CAWSRRGGNTDTQYF. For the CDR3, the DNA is TGTGCCTGGAGTAGAAGGGGAGGGAACACAGATACGCAGTATTTT.

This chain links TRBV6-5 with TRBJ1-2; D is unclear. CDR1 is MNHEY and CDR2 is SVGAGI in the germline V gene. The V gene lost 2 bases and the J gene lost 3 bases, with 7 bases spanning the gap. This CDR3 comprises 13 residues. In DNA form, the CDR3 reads TGTGCCAGCAGTTACAAGCAGGACTATGGCTACACCTTC. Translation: CASSYKQDYGYTF.